This T cell receptor (beta chain) was sequenced during a study of blood T cell repertoires in COVID-19. Study-level background: The United States, Italy and Spain provided the acute and convalescent COVID-19 samples. Nucleic acid was either cDNA or gDNA, and it came from T cells, B-cell-depleted T cells, or PBMCs.

The authors' processing: Using reference gene primer amplification, nucleated cell counts were estimated. Sequencing was performed with immunoSEQ multiplex PCR; in TCRdb, only in-frame clones are kept and a portion is missing. V and J calls and clone size are those listed in that table; D and trimming were worked out from the DNA. The sample lists about 150,000 clones; under 85% were seen once. There are a few counts of this clone. The sample consisted of peripheral blood. This TCR derives from a woman aged 80 or over with acute or convalescent COVID-19.

CDR3 amino acids: CASSSPSGGFYNEQFF. The CDR3 coding sequence is TGTGCCAGCAGCTCCCCCTCGGGAGGGTTTTACAATGAGCAGTTCTTC. V and J are TRBV7-9 and TRBJ2-1, with 8 nucleotides matching TRBD2. Germline lookup yields CDR1 SEHNR and CDR2 FQNEAQ (reference sequence). J gave up 4 bases and V 4 bases, and 9 bases lay outside the gene matches. The CDR3 contains 16 residues.